The TCR beta chain under discussion was sequenced for a study of radiotherapy plus CTLA-4 blockade in lung cancer. Overall study: Objective responses emerged in 15% to 20% of patients, and 31% attained disease control.

Clones were read by immunoSEQ multiplex PCR, and TCRdb kept only the in-frame ones, dropping some. The profile covers about 45,000 clones, with about 67% appearing a single time and roughly a quarter taken by the ten largest. This clone was seen more than once but under ten times. Its antigen remains unknown. Study-wide findings and caveats: Among blood TCR repertoires after radiotherapy plus ipilimumab, tumor-derived clones expanded. In blood, early T cell clone dynamics reportedly predicted response best, together with interferon-beta.

Between the trimmed V and J ends, which lost 5 bases and 4 bases, there was a span of 13 bases. CDR3 length: 14 residues. Looked up from germline, CDR1 is LNHDA and CDR2 is SQIVND (reference sequence). Those patients who had chemo-refractory metastatic non-small-cell lung cancer were given focal radiation along with CTLA-4 blockade through ipilimumab. This sequence joins TRBV19 and TRBJ2-3, with a possible D match to TRBD1 (7 bases). Sequenced material: peripheral blood, taken from a patient treated with radiotherapy plus ipilimumab. This TCR came from a human donor with non-small cell lung cancer who had a partial response to radiotherapy plus ipilimumab. CDR3 amino acids: CASSFRGASDTQYF. As DNA, the CDR3 is TGTGCCAGTAGTTTCAGGGGGGCCTCAGATACGCAGTATTTT.